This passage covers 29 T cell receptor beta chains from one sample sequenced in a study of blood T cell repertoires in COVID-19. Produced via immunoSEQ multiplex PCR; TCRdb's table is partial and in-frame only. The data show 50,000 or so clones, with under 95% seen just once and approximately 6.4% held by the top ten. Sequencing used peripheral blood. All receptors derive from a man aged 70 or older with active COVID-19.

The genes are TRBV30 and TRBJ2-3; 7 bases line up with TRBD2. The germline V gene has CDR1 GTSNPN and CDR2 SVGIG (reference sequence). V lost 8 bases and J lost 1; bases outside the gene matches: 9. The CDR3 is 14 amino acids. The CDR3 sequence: CAMPRAGGTDTQYF. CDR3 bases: TGTGCCATGCCGCGGGCGGGGGGCACAGATACGCAGTATTTT.

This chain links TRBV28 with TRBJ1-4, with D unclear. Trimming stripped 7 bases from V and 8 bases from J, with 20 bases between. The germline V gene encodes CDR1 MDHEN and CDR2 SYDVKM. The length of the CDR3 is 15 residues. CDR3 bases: TGTGCCAGCACGACATCGAGCGTGGGAGAAGAAAAACTGTTTTTT. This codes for CASTTSSVGEEKLFF.

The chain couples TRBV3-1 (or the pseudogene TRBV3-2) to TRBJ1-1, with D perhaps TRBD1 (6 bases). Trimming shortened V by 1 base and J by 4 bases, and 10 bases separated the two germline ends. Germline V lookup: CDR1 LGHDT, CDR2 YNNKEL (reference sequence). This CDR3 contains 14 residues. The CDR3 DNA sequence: TGTGCCAGCAGCCAAGCAGGGGCCGCCACTGAAGCTTTCTTT. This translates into CASSQAGAATEAFF.

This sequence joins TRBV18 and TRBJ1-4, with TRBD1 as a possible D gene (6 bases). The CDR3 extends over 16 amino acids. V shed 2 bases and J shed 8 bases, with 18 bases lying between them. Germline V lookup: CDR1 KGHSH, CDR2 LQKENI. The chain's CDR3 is CASSPYEVRGREKLFF. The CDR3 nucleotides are TGTGCCAGCTCACCATACGAAGTCAGGGGCCGCGAAAAACTGTTTTTT.

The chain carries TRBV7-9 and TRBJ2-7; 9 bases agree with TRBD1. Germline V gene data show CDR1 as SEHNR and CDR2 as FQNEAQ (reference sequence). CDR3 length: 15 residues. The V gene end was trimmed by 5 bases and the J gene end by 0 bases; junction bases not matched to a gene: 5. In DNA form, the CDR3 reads TGTGCCAGCAGCCACAGGGGGCGATACTCCTACGAGCAGTACTTC. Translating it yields CASSHRGRYSYEQYF.

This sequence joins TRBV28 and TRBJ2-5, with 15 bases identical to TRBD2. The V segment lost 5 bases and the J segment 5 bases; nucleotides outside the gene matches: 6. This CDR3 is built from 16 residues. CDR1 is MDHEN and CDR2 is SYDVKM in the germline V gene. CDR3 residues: CASSHGLAGGRETQYF. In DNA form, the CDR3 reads TGTGCCAGCAGTCACGGACTAGCGGGGGGGCGGGAGACCCAGTACTTC.

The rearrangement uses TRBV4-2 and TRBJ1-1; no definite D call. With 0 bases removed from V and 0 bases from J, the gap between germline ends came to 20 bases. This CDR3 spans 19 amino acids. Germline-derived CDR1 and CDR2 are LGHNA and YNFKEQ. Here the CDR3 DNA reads TGTGCCAGCAGCCAAGAGGAGGCAACCTTGACACAGATGAACACTGAAGCTTTCTTT. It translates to CASSQEEATLTQMNTEAFF.

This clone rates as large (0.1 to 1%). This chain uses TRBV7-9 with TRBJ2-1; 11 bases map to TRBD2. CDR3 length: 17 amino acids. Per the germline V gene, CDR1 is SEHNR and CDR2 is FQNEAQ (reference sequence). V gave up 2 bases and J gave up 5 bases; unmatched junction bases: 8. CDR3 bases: TGTGCCAGCAGCTTACTAGTAGCGGGGGGGCTCAACAATGAGCAGTTCTTC. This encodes CASSLLVAGGLNNEQFF.

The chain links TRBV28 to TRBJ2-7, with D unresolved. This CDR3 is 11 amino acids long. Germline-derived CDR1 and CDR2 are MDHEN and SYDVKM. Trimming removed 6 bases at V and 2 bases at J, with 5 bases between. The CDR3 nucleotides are TGTGCCAGCAGCCAGACCTACGAGCAGTACTTC. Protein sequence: CASSQTYEQYF.

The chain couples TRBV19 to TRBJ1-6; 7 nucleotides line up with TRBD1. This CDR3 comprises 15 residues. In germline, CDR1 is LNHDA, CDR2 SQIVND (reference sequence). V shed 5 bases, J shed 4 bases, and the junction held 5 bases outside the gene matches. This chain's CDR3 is CASSPETGYNSPLHF. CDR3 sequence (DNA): TGTGCCAGTAGTCCCGAGACAGGGTATAATTCACCCCTCCACTTT.

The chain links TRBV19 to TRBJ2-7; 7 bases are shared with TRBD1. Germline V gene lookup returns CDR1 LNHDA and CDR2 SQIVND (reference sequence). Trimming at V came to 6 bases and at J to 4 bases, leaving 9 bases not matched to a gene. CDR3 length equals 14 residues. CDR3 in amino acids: CASRPTGTAYEQYF. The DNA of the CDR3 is TGTGCCAGTAGACCGACCGGGACAGCTTACGAGCAGTACTTC.

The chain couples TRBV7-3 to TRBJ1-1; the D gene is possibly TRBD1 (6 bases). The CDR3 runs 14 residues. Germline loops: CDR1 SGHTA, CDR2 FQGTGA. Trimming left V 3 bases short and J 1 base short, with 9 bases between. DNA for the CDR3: TGTGCCAGCAGCTTGACAGGTACGAACACTGAAGCTTTCTTT. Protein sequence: CASSLTGTNTEAFF.

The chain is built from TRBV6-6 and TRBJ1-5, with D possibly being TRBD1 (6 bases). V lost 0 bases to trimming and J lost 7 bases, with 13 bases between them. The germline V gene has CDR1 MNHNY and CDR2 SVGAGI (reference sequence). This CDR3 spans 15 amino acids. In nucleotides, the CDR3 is TGTGCCAGCAGTTACTCGAGGGCAGGGGACCAGCCCCAGCATTTT. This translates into CASSYSRAGDQPQHF.

The CDR3 DNA sequence: TGCAGCGTTGAAGTCATAGGGGGGGGAGCTTTCTTT. Its translation is CSVEVIGGGAFF. The genes are TRBV29-1 and TRBJ1-1, with D perhaps TRBD1 (6 bases). Germline assignment: CDR1 SQVTM and CDR2 ANQGSEA. This CDR3 has 12 residues. V was cut by 1 base and J by 10 bases, with 13 bases left in between.

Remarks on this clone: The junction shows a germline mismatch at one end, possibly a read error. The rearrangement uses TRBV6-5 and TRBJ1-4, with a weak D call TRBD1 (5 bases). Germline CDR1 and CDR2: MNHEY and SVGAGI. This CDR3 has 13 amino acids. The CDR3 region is CASTYRGDEKLFF. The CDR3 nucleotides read TGTGCCAGCACTTACCGGGGGGATGAAAAACTGTTTTTT.

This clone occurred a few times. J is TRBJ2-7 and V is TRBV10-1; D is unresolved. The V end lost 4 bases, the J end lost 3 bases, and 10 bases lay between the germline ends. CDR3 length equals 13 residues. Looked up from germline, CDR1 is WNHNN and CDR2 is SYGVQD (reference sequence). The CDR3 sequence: CASSGVAFYEQYF. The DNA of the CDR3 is TGCGCCAGCAGTGGTGTAGCCTTCTACGAGCAGTACTTC.

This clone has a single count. The CDR3 DNA follows: TGTGCCAGCAGCCAAATGACAGGTCGCACCGGGGAGCTGTTTTTT. Translation: CASSQMTGRTGELFF. The chain links TRBV11-2 to TRBJ2-2, with a weak D call TRBD1 (6 bases). V was pared by 5 bases and J by 4 bases, with 14 bases between. Germline loops: CDR1 SGHAT, CDR2 FQNNGV. The CDR3 is 15 residues long.

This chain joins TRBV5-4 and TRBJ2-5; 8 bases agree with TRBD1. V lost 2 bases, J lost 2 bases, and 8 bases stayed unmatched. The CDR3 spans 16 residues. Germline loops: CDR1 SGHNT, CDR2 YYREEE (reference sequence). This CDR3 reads CASSLPGQEKQETQYF. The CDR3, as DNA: TGTGCCAGCAGCTTACCGGGACAGGAGAAGCAAGAGACCCAGTACTTC. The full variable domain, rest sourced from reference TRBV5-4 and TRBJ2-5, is ETGVTQSPTHLIKTRGQQVTLRCSSQSGHNTVSWYQQALGQGPQFIFQYYREEENGRGNFPPRFSGLQFPNYSSELNVNALELDDSALYLCASSLPGQEKQETQYFGPGTRLLVL.

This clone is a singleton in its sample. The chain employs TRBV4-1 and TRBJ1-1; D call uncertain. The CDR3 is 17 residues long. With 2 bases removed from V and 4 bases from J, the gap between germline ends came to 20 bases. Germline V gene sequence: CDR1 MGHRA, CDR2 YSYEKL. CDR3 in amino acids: CASSQRVLTLGSTEAFF. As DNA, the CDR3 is TGCGCCAGCAGCCAACGAGTATTAACACTTGGGAGCACTGAAGCTTTCTTT.

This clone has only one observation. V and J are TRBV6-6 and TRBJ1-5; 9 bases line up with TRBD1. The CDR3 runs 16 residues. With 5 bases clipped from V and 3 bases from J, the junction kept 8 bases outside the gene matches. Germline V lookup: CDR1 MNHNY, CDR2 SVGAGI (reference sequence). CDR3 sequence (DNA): TGTGCCAGCAGTACAGCCGGGACAGGGCACAATCAGCCCCAGCATTTT. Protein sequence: CASSTAGTGHNQPQHF.

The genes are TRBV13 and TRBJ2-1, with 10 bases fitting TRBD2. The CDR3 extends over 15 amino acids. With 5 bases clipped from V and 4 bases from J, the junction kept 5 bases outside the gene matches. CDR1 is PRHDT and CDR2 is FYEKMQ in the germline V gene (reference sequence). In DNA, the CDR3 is TGTGCCAGCAGCCCAGGGGGACTAGCGTACAATGAGCAGTTCTTC. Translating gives CASSPGGLAYNEQFF.

In DNA, the CDR3 is TGTGCCAGCAGTGAAAGTCCGGACAGGGCGCGTCGAAACACCATATATTTT. This encodes CASSESPDRARRNTIYF. V and J are TRBV2 and TRBJ1-3; 8 nucleotides line up with TRBD1. This CDR3 has 17 amino acids. J was trimmed by 5 bases and V by 2 bases; bases with no gene match: 11. Germline CDR1 SNHLY, CDR2 FYNNEI.

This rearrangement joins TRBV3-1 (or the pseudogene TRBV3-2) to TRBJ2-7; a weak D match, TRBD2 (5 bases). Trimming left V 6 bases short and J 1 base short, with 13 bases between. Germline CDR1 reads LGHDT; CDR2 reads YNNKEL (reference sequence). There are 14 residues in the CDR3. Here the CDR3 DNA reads TGTGCCAGCAGTTCAGGCGGCGGGTCCTACGAGCAGTACTTC. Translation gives CASSSGGGSYEQYF.

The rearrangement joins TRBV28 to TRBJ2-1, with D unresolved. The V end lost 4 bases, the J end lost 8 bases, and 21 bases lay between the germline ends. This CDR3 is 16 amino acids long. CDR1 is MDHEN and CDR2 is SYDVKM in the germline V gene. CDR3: CASSSVGLAGFYEQFF. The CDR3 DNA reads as TGTGCCAGCAGTTCTGTGGGCCTGGCCGGATTCTATGAGCAGTTCTTC.

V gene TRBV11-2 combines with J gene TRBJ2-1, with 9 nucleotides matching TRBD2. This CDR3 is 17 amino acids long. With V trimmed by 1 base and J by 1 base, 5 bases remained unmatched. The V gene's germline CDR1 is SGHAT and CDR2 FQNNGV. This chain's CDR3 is CASSLGLLAGSYNEQFF. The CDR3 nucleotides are TGTGCCAGCAGCTTAGGCCTCCTAGCGGGGTCCTACAATGAGCAGTTCTTC.

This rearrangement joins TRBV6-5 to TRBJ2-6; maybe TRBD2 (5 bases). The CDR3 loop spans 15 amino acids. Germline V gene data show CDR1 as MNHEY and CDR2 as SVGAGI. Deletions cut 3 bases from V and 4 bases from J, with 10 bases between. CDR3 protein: CASSYTTTGANVLTF. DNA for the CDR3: TGTGCCAGCAGTTATACGACTACAGGGGCCAACGTCCTGACTTTC.

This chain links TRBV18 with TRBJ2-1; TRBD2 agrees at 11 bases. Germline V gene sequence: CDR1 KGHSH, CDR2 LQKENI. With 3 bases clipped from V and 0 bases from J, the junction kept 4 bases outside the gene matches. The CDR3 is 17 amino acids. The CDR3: CASSPGTSGHSYNEQFF. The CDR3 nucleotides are TGTGCCAGCTCACCCGGGACTAGCGGCCACTCCTACAATGAGCAGTTCTTC.

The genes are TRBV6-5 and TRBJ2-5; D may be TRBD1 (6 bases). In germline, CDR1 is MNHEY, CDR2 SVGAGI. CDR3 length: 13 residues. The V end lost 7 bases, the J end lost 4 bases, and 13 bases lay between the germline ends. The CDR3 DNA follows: TGTGCCAGCAACCGACAGGTAGGAGAGACCCAGTACTTC. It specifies CASNRQVGETQYF.

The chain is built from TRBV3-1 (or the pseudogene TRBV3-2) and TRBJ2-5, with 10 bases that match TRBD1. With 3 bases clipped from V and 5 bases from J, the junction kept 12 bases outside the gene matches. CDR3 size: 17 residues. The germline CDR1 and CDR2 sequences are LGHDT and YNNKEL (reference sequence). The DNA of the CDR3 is TGTGCCAGCAGCCATGAACCGGGACAGGGGATCAAGGAGACCCAGTACTTC. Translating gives CASSHEPGQGIKETQYF.